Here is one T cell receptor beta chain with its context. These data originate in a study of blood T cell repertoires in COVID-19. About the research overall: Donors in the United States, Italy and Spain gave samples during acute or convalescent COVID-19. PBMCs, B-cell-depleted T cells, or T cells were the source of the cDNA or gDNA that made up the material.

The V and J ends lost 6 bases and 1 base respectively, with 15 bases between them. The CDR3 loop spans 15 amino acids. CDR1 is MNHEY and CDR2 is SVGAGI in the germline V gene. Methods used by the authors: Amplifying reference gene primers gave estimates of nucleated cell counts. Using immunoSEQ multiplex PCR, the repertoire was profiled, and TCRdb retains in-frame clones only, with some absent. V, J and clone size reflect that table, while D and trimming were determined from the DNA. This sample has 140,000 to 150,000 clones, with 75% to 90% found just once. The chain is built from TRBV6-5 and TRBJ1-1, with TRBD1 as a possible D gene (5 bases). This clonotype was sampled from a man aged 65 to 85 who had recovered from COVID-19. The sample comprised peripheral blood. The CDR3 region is CASSAERQPNTEAFF. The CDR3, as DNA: TGTGCCAGCAGCGCGGAGAGACAGCCGAACACTGAAGCTTTCTTT.